This TCR beta chain was sequenced for a study of control samples from healthy donors and cancer patients. Measured with immunoSEQ multiplex PCR; TCRdb has only the in-frame clones, and not every one. The sample consists of some 110,000 clones, roughly 93% of them appearing once. Sequencing was carried out using blood. This clonotype originated in a man aged 25 to 40 in good health.

The CDR3 DNA is TGTGCCAGTAGCCCTAACTCGGGTGGAAACACCATATATTTT. Residues: CASSPNSGGNTIYF. The V and J genes are TRBV19 and TRBJ1-3; D ambiguous. The CDR3 consists of 14 residues. The ends were cut back, 6 bases at V and 3 bases at J, with 12 bases in the middle. CDR1 and CDR2 from the germline V gene are LNHDA and SQIVND (reference sequence).